Sequencing of this T cell receptor (beta chain) was carried out in a study of CD8 T cells in ankylosing spondylitis. Study findings and constraints: Ankylosing spondylitis blood appeared to be characterized by a TCR beta motif of roughly eight highly homologous variants.

This clonotype was seen a handful of times. Antigen specificity is unknown. Germline V gene sequence: CDR1 DFQATT, CDR2 SNEGSKA (reference sequence). V dropped 2 bases and J dropped 6 bases, with 10 bases sitting between them. The CDR3 totals 12 residues. Quantitative molecular-barcoded 5'-RACE generated the TCR beta libraries. From the 5' RACE reads, TCRdb called clonotypes with MiXCR, one entry per CDR3 protein. This table has about 840,000 distinct CDR3 sequences, approximately 12% appearing once. The clonotype originates from a male donor with ankylosing spondylitis. Sequenced sample: blood, either unsorted or a sorted T cell fraction (not recorded which). The chain combines TRBV20-1 with TRBJ1-2; D is possibly TRBD1 (5 bases). The CDR3 DNA is TGCAGTGCTAGAAGGGGAGCCCATGGCTACACCTTC. This encodes CSARRGAHGYTF.